This is a list of T cell receptor beta chains from one sample in a study of blood T cell repertoires in COVID-19. Assay used: immunoSEQ multiplex PCR; TCRdb lists only in-frame clones, some missing. This sample has 150,000 to 200,000 clones, with roughly four fifths found just once. The sample taken for sequencing was peripheral blood. The receptors here all came from a woman of 80 years or more with acute or convalescent COVID-19. CDR3s include the opening cysteine and the closing phenylalanine or tryptophan. The order of the fields is CDR3 length, clone size, V gene, D gene, J gene, CDR3 DNA, CDR3 protein. D genes are given only for firm matches. The size of a clone is reported for some rows only, either as once, few or many, or as a class for expanded clones.

len: 12
abundance: .
v_gene: TRBV28
d_gene: .
j_gene: TRBJ1-2
CDR3nt: TGTGCCTGTACGTCGTTAGGAGGTGGCTACACCTTC
CDR3aa: CACTSLGGGYTF

len: 15
abundance: .
v_gene: TRBV5-4
d_gene: TRBD2
j_gene: TRBJ2-1
CDR3nt: TGTGCCAGCAGCTTGGGTGGACTAGCGGGTATTGAGCAGTTCTTC
CDR3aa: CASSLGGLAGIEQFF

len: 16
abundance: .
v_gene: TRBV19
d_gene: TRBD1
j_gene: TRBJ2-1
CDR3nt: TGTGCCAGTAGTATCACCGGGACAGGGGCCCAAATTGAGCAGTTCTTC
CDR3aa: CASSITGTGAQIEQFF

len: 13
abundance: .
v_gene: TRBV5-4
d_gene: .
j_gene: TRBJ2-5
CDR3nt: TGTGCCAGCAGCTTGGTCGGGGAAGAGACCCAGTACTTC
CDR3aa: CASSLVGEETQYF

len: 16
abundance: .
v_gene: TRBV4-1
d_gene: TRBD2
j_gene: TRBJ2-1
CDR3nt: TGCGCCAGCAGCCCGTCCGGGACTAGCGACTGGAATGAGCAGTTCTTC
CDR3aa: CASSPSGTSDWNEQFF

len: 15
abundance: .
v_gene: TRBV2
d_gene: .
j_gene: TRBJ2-1
CDR3nt: TGTGCCAGCAGTGTGGAGACGAGCTCCTACAATGAGCAGTTCTTC
CDR3aa: CASSVETSSYNEQFF

len: 15
abundance: .
v_gene: TRBV5-8
d_gene: TRBD1
j_gene: TRBJ2-1
CDR3nt: TGTGCCAGCAGCGTCGGGACAGGGATATACAATGAGCAGTTCTTC
CDR3aa: CASSVGTGIYNEQFF

len: 13
abundance: .
v_gene: TRBV12-3/TRBV12-4
d_gene: .
j_gene: TRBJ1-1
CDR3nt: TGTGCCAGCAGTTTACTAGTGAACACTGAAGCTTTCTTT
CDR3aa: CASSLLVNTEAFF

len: 16
abundance: .
v_gene: TRBV5-5
d_gene: TRBD2
j_gene: TRBJ2-3
CDR3nt: TGTGCCAGCAGCTTGGGACTAGCGGGAGTGACAGATACGCAGTATTTT
CDR3aa: CASSLGLAGVTDTQYF

len: 15
abundance: once
v_gene: TRBV6-2/TRBV6-3
d_gene: .
j_gene: TRBJ1-4
CDR3nt: TGTGCCAGCAGTTTTACGGCTGGACATAATGAAAAACTGTTTTTT
CDR3aa: CASSFTAGHNEKLFF

len: 17
abundance: .
v_gene: TRBV7-9
d_gene: TRBD2
j_gene: TRBJ2-2
CDR3nt: TGTGCCAGCAGCTTATCGGTAGCGGGAGGGCGTACCGGGGAGCTGTTTTTT
CDR3aa: CASSLSVAGGRTGELFF

len: 15
abundance: .
v_gene: TRBV6-5
d_gene: TRBD1
j_gene: TRBJ1-6
CDR3nt: TGTGCCAGCAGTCAACAGGGGTTCAGTAATTCACCCCTCCACTTT
CDR3aa: CASSQQGFSNSPLHF

len: 15
abundance: .
v_gene: TRBV5-4
d_gene: .
j_gene: TRBJ2-3
CDR3nt: TGTGCCAGCAGCTTGGGGGAGGTGACTGGAGATACGCAGTATTTT
CDR3aa: CASSLGEVTGDTQYF

len: 14
abundance: .
v_gene: TRBV9
d_gene: TRBD2
j_gene: TRBJ2-3
CDR3nt: TGTGCCAGCAGCCCTAGCGGGGGCACAGATACGCAGTATTTT
CDR3aa: CASSPSGGTDTQYF

len: 14
abundance: .
v_gene: TRBV19
d_gene: TRBD1
j_gene: TRBJ1-1
CDR3nt: TGTGCCAGTAGTATACAGGGGGAGTGGACTGAAGCTTTCTTT
CDR3aa: CASSIQGEWTEAFF

len: 16
abundance: .
v_gene: TRBV3-1/TRBV3-2
d_gene: TRBD2
j_gene: TRBJ2-5
CDR3nt: TGTGCCAGCAGCCGAAGACTAGCGGGGACCCAAGAGACCCAGTACTTC
CDR3aa: CASSRRLAGTQETQYF

len: 18
abundance: .
v_gene: TRBV7-8
d_gene: TRBD2
j_gene: TRBJ2-3
CDR3nt: TGTGCCAGCAGCTTACATGGTGGTAGCGGGAGGTCCACAGATACGCAGTATTTT
CDR3aa: CASSLHGGSGRSTDTQYF

len: 15
abundance: .
v_gene: TRBV7-2
d_gene: .
j_gene: TRBJ1-2
CDR3nt: TGTGCCAGCAAGGGTCGGGGGTTCTCGGGTTATGGCTACACCTTC
CDR3aa: CASKGRGFSGYGYTF

len: 14
abundance: .
v_gene: TRBV9
d_gene: .
j_gene: TRBJ1-6
CDR3nt: TGTGCCAGCAGCGTATCCCCAGATAATTCACCCCTCCACTTT
CDR3aa: CASSVSPDNSPLHF

len: 12
abundance: .
v_gene: TRBV5-6
d_gene: .
j_gene: TRBJ2-1
CDR3nt: TGTGCCAGCAGCCCTACTAGGAATGAGCAGTTCTTC
CDR3aa: CASSPTRNEQFF

len: 16
abundance: .
v_gene: TRBV13
d_gene: TRBD1
j_gene: TRBJ2-7
CDR3nt: TGTGCCAGCAGCTTAAGGGGGACAGGGAAAGGTCACGAGCAGTACTTC
CDR3aa: CASSLRGTGKGHEQYF

len: 14
abundance: .
v_gene: TRBV3-1/TRBV3-2
d_gene: .
j_gene: TRBJ1-5
CDR3nt: TGTGCCAGCAGCCAAGATGTTCGAGGAGAGCCCCAGCATTTT
CDR3aa: CASSQDVRGEPQHF

len: 15
abundance: .
v_gene: TRBV6-5
d_gene: TRBD2
j_gene: TRBJ2-1
CDR3nt: TGTGCCAGCAGGCCCCAACCGGGACTAGCGAATGAGCAGTTCTTC
CDR3aa: CASRPQPGLANEQFF

len: 14
abundance: .
v_gene: TRBV7-9
d_gene: TRBD1
j_gene: TRBJ1-1
CDR3nt: TGTGCCAGCAGCCCTACAGGGGGTAAGACTGAAGCTTTCTTT
CDR3aa: CASSPTGGKTEAFF

len: 16
abundance: .
v_gene: TRBV4-1
d_gene: .
j_gene: TRBJ2-6
CDR3nt: TGCGCCAGCAGCCCCTATCCCGACTCTGGGGCCAACGTCCTGACTTTC
CDR3aa: CASSPYPDSGANVLTF

len: 15
abundance: .
v_gene: TRBV15
d_gene: .
j_gene: TRBJ2-5
CDR3nt: TGTGCCACCAGCAGAGATCGGCAGGGAATAGAGACCCAGTACTTC
CDR3aa: CATSRDRQGIETQYF

len: 15
abundance: .
v_gene: TRBV6-1
d_gene: .
j_gene: TRBJ2-1
CDR3nt: TGTGCCAGCAGTGAATTTGCGGGGCCCTACAATGAGCAGTTCTTC
CDR3aa: CASSEFAGPYNEQFF

len: 15
abundance: .
v_gene: TRBV9
d_gene: .
j_gene: TRBJ1-3
CDR3nt: TGTGCCAGCAGCGTAGATAGGACAACTGGAAACACCATATATTTT
CDR3aa: CASSVDRTTGNTIYF

len: 15
abundance: once
v_gene: TRBV5-1
d_gene: .
j_gene: TRBJ1-2
CDR3nt: TGCGCCAGCAGCCTAGACACGACACGGGAGAGGGGCTACACCTTC
CDR3aa: CASSLDTTRERGYTF

len: 15
abundance: .
v_gene: TRBV6-2/TRBV6-3
d_gene: .
j_gene: TRBJ1-5
CDR3nt: TGTGCCAGCAGTTTCGGGCTCGGTGGGAGTCAGCCCCAGCATTTT
CDR3aa: CASSFGLGGSQPQHF

len: 15
abundance: .
v_gene: TRBV7-2
d_gene: TRBD1
j_gene: TRBJ1-6
CDR3nt: TGTGCCAGCAGTCCGGGACAGACCATTAATTCACCCCTCCACTTT
CDR3aa: CASSPGQTINSPLHF

len: 13
abundance: .
v_gene: TRBV18
d_gene: .
j_gene: TRBJ2-7
CDR3nt: TGTGCCAGCTCCCGGCGGGGTCCCGACGAGCAGTACTTC
CDR3aa: CASSRRGPDEQYF

len: 14
abundance: .
v_gene: TRBV23-1
d_gene: .
j_gene: TRBJ2-2
CDR3nt: TGCGCCAGCAGTCATCCGGGTAGCACCGGGGAGCTGTTTTTT
CDR3aa: CASSHPGSTGELFF

len: 13
abundance: .
v_gene: TRBV12-3/TRBV12-4
d_gene: .
j_gene: TRBJ2-7
CDR3nt: TGTGCCAGCAGACCTCAGGGTTCCTACGAGCAGTACTTC
CDR3aa: CASRPQGSYEQYF

len: 17
abundance: .
v_gene: TRBV13
d_gene: .
j_gene: TRBJ1-4
CDR3nt: TGTGCCAGCGGAGGAGGAGGGAAAACCCCAACTAATGAAAAACTGTTTTTT
CDR3aa: CASGGGGKTPTNEKLFF

len: 15
abundance: .
v_gene: TRBV13
d_gene: .
j_gene: TRBJ2-2
CDR3nt: TGTGCCAGCAGCTTACGCGGGATAGTAACCGGGGAGCTGTTTTTT
CDR3aa: CASSLRGIVTGELFF

len: 18
abundance: .
v_gene: TRBV7-3
d_gene: TRBD2
j_gene: TRBJ2-3
CDR3nt: TGTGCCAGCAGCCTCCTCGGGACTAGCGGTTATACCACAGATACGCAGTATTTT
CDR3aa: CASSLLGTSGYTTDTQYF

len: 16
abundance: .
v_gene: TRBV11-2
d_gene: TRBD2
j_gene: TRBJ2-3
CDR3nt: TGTGCCAGCAGTCGGACTAGCGGAGGGGTCACAGATACGCAGTATTTT
CDR3aa: CASSRTSGGVTDTQYF

len: 14
abundance: few
v_gene: TRBV5-1
d_gene: TRBD1
j_gene: TRBJ2-7
CDR3nt: TGCGCCAGCAGCTTGGTCAGGGGGACCTACGAGCAGTACTTC
CDR3aa: CASSLVRGTYEQYF

len: 18
abundance: .
v_gene: TRBV5-5
d_gene: TRBD2
j_gene: TRBJ2-6
CDR3nt: TGTGCCAGCAGCCGAACTAGCGGGCGGAGCTCTGGGGCCAACGTCCTGACTTTC
CDR3aa: CASSRTSGRSSGANVLTF

len: 15
abundance: .
v_gene: TRBV7-9
d_gene: TRBD1
j_gene: TRBJ1-2
CDR3nt: TGTGCCAGCAGCGCCGGGACAGGGGTTAACTATGGCTACACCTTC
CDR3aa: CASSAGTGVNYGYTF

len: 13
abundance: .
v_gene: TRBV6-2/TRBV6-3
d_gene: .
j_gene: TRBJ1-5
CDR3nt: TGTGCCAGCAGCTGGGGAGGCAATCAGCCCCAGCATTTT
CDR3aa: CASSWGGNQPQHF

len: 14
abundance: .
v_gene: TRBV6-6
d_gene: TRBD1
j_gene: TRBJ1-2
CDR3nt: TGTGCCAGCAATTACCGGAGGGACAGGAGCGGCTACACCTTC
CDR3aa: CASNYRRDRSGYTF

len: 15
abundance: .
v_gene: TRBV7-2
d_gene: TRBD1
j_gene: TRBJ1-2
CDR3nt: TGTGCCAGCAGCACCTCGACAGGGGGCGACTATGGCTACACCTTC
CDR3aa: CASSTSTGGDYGYTF

len: 13
abundance: .
v_gene: TRBV6-2/TRBV6-3
d_gene: .
j_gene: TRBJ2-1
CDR3nt: TGTGCCAGCAGTTACTACGGGGGCAATGAGCAGTTCTTC
CDR3aa: CASSYYGGNEQFF

len: 14
abundance: .
v_gene: TRBV7-2
d_gene: .
j_gene: TRBJ2-7
CDR3nt: TGTGCCAGCAGCTTGCAGGGGCCTGCCTACGAGCAGTACTTC
CDR3aa: CASSLQGPAYEQYF

len: 19
abundance: .
v_gene: TRBV11-2
d_gene: TRBD2
j_gene: TRBJ2-1
CDR3nt: TGTGCCAGCAGCTTAGACTCTATCTGGACTAGCGGTCCCTACAATGAGCAGTTCTTC
CDR3aa: CASSLDSIWTSGPYNEQFF

len: 15
abundance: .
v_gene: TRBV18
d_gene: .
j_gene: TRBJ2-7
CDR3nt: TGTGCCAGCTCACCCCAATCTAGTGCTGGTTACGAGCAGTACTTC
CDR3aa: CASSPQSSAGYEQYF